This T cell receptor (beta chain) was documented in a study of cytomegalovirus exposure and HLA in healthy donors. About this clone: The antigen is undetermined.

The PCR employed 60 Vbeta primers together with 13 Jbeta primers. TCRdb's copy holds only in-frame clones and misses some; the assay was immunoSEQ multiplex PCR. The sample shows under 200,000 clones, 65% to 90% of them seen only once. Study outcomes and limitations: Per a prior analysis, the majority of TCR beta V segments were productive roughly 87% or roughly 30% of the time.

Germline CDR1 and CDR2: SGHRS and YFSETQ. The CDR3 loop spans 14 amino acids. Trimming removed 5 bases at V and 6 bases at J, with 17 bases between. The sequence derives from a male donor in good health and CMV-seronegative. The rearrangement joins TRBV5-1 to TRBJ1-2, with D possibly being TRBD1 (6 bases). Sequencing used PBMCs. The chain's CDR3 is CASSQNQGPHGYTF. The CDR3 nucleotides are TGCGCCAGCAGTCAAAATCAGGGGCCTCATGGCTACACCTTC.